One and the same sample provided the 25 T cell receptor beta chains below, sequenced in a study of identical twins. TCRdb redid the calling of the 5' RACE reads with MiXCR, one entry per CDR3 protein. The data show roughly 1,500,000 distinct CDR3 sequences, about 30% seen once. The sample taken for sequencing was cord blood. These receptors all stem from a newborn girl in good health.

This clonotype has only a few counts. The V and J genes are TRBV9 and TRBJ2-1, with TRBD2 matching 8 bases. Germline lookup yields CDR1 SGDLS and CDR2 YYNGEE. The CDR3 is 17 amino acids. The ends lost 3 bases at V and 6 bases at J; junction bases unmatched: 14. CDR3 coding DNA: TGTGCCAGCAGCGCGAGGGAAATAGCGGGACCCCCCAATGAGCAGTTCTTC. Translating it yields CASSAREIAGPPNEQFF.

This chain connects TRBV7-9 to TRBJ2-1, with D hard to call. The CDR3 length is 15 residues. Germline V lookup: CDR1 SEHNR, CDR2 FQNEAQ (reference sequence). Trimming cost V 1 base and J 7 bases, with 14 bases left between them. The CDR3 bases are TGTGCCAGCAGCTTAGGGAGCCTTAGGAGTAATGAGCAGTTCTTC. It specifies CASSLGSLRSNEQFF.

This clonotype was seen once. The chain carries TRBV6-2 or TRBV6-3 and TRBJ1-5, with TRBD1 matching over 9 bases. CDR3 length: 18 residues. The ends lost 5 bases at V and 2 bases at J; junction bases unmatched: 13. Germline CDR1 is MNHEY and CDR2 is SVGEGT. CDR3 sequence: CASSPRLDRGIGNQPQHF. In nucleotides, the CDR3 is TGTGCCAGCAGTCCCCGACTAGACAGGGGGATCGGCAATCAGCCCCAGCATTTT.

The table lists this clonotype with a few counts. This chain connects TRBV13 to TRBJ2-7, with 8 bases lining up with TRBD2. Germline values: CDR1 PRHDT, CDR2 FYEKMQ (reference sequence). The CDR3 consists of 14 residues. Trimming at V came to 5 bases and at J to 2 bases, leaving 5 bases not matched to a gene. CDR3 bases: TGTGCCAGCAGCCCCGGGACTAGGACCTACGAGCAGTACTTC. Translation gives CASSPGTRTYEQYF.

The gene calls are TRBV20-1 and TRBJ2-3; D is possibly TRBD2 (7 bases). The CDR3 runs 15 residues. The germline V gene has CDR1 DFQATT and CDR2 SNEGSKA (reference sequence). Trimming left V 1 base short and J 2 bases short, with 13 bases between. Here the CDR3 reads CSARARRGATDTQYF. CDR3 in DNA: TGCAGTGCTAGAGCAAGACGGGGGGCCACAGATACGCAGTATTTT.

J is TRBJ1-1 and V is TRBV6-6; D gene uncertain. Germline V gene sequence: CDR1 MNHNY, CDR2 SVGAGI (reference sequence). The CDR3 contains 14 residues. Between the trimmed V and J ends, which lost 6 bases and 1 base, there was a span of 12 bases. This CDR3 is CASRHIQPNTEAFF. CDR3 DNA: TGTGCCAGCAGGCATATACAGCCGAACACTGAAGCTTTCTTT.

This chain's CDR3 is CASSPRDRGYSNQPQHF. The CDR3 DNA reads TGTGCCAGCAGTCCACGGGACAGGGGATATAGCAATCAGCCCCAGCATTTT. The chain joins TRBV12-3 or TRBV12-4 to TRBJ1-5, with 10 bases identical to TRBD1. This CDR3 spans 17 amino acids. The V gene end was trimmed by 5 bases and the J gene end by 0 bases; junction bases not matched to a gene: 7.

V usage is TRBV12-3 or TRBV12-4 and J usage is TRBJ1-5, with a weak D call TRBD1 (6 bases). Trimming shortened V by 6 bases and J by 3 bases, and 12 bases separated the two germline ends. The CDR3 spans 14 residues. The CDR3 reads CASSRYRDNQPQHF. CDR3 DNA sequence: TGTGCCAGCAGCCGGTACAGGGACAATCAGCCCCAGCATTTT.

The V call is TRBV20-1, the J call TRBJ2-1; D is possibly TRBD2 (5 bases). Trimming shortened V by 1 base and J by 7 bases, and 17 bases separated the two germline ends. Per the germline V gene, CDR1 is DFQATT and CDR2 is SNEGSKA (reference sequence). The CDR3 sequence is 15 residues long. The CDR3 coding sequence is TGCAGTGCTAGAGTCTCTGGGAGAATCCGAAATGAGCAGTTCTTC. Amino acid sequence: CSARVSGRIRNEQFF.

The sample holds a few counts of this clonotype. The V gene is TRBV3-1, the J gene TRBJ2-7, with a tentative D call TRBD1 (5 bases). Germline V gives CDR1 LGHDT, CDR2 YNNKEL (reference sequence). The ends were cut back, 1 base at V and 6 bases at J, with 16 bases in the middle. The CDR3 has 15 amino acids. The CDR3 DNA is TGTGCCAGCAGCCAAGCCTCTTGGGGCGATTCCGAGCAGTACTTC. Amino acid sequence: CASSQASWGDSEQYF.

In this sample, this clonotype turned up a few times. The chain uses TRBV27 and TRBJ2-5; TRBD2 matches 10 bases. Looked up from germline, CDR1 is MNHEY and CDR2 is SMNVEV (reference sequence). The trim removed 10 bases at V and 2 bases at J, leaving 7 bases unmatched. This CDR3 contains 14 residues. CDR3 in amino acids: CATRQAGGQETQYF. CDR3 bases: TGTGCCACCCGACAAGCGGGGGGGCAAGAGACCCAGTACTTC.

This clonotype was recorded once. The V and J genes are TRBV12-3 or TRBV12-4 and TRBJ1-1, with a possible D match to TRBD1 (6 bases). Deletions cut 3 bases from V and 7 bases from J, with 15 bases between. CDR3 length: 14 amino acids. Written as DNA, the CDR3 is TGTGCCAGCAGTTTGGGGGCAGGGAGGAATGAAGCTTTCTTT. Protein product: CASSLGAGRNEAFF.

The rearrangement uses TRBV29-1 and TRBJ2-3, with D possibly TRBD2 on 6 matching bases. With 6 bases removed from V and 4 bases from J, the gap between germline ends came to 17 bases. Germline V gene data show CDR1 as SQVTM and CDR2 as ANQGSEA. This CDR3 is built from 14 residues. CDR3 nucleotides: TGCAGCGTGTCCGGGACTCATAGATCAGATACGCAGTATTTT. Encoded protein: CSVSGTHRSDTQYF.

This clonotype has a handful of counts. J is TRBJ2-7 and V is TRBV9, with 13 bases identical to TRBD2. V was pared by 1 base and J by 4 bases, with 2 bases of the junction left unmatched. CDR3 size: 15 residues. The germline CDR1 and CDR2 sequences are SGDLS and YYNGEE. CDR3 sequence reads: CASSVRTSGSYEQYF. The CDR3 DNA follows: TGTGCCAGCAGCGTACGGACTAGCGGGAGTTACGAGCAGTACTTC.

The J gene is TRBJ2-2, the V gene TRBV4-1; TRBD2 agrees at 11 bases. Germline trimming cut 1 base from V and 7 bases from J; bases unmatched to any gene: 5. The CDR3 spans 16 residues. Looked up from germline, CDR1 is MGHRA and CDR2 is YSYEKL. The CDR3 is CASSQGLAGTNGELFF. Written as DNA, the CDR3 is TGCGCCAGCAGCCAAGGACTAGCGGGAACTAACGGGGAGCTGTTTTTT.

The chain links TRBV28 to TRBJ2-2; D ambiguous. The germline V and J ends were trimmed by 6 bases and 8 bases, with 10 bases remaining between them. Germline-derived CDR1 and CDR2 are MDHEN and SYDVKM. This CDR3 has 12 residues. CDR3 in amino acids: CASRNWVGELFF. The CDR3, as DNA: TGTGCCAGCAGAAACTGGGTGGGGGAGCTGTTTTTT.

Of note for this clonotype: This may be a read error: a much more frequent sequence differs by one nucleotide. The chain recombines TRBV19 with TRBJ1-1; D is possibly TRBD1 (6 bases). The length of the CDR3 is 12 residues. Trimming removed 10 bases at V and 1 base at J, with 10 bases between. CDR1 and CDR2 (germline): LNHDA, SQIVND (reference sequence). This CDR3 is CATRGQNTEAFF. The DNA of the CDR3 is TGTGCCACCAGGGGACAGAACACTGAAGCTTTCTTT.

This clonotype turned up a few times. This chain links TRBV5-1 with TRBJ2-1; 7 nucleotides align to TRBD2. V was clipped by 0 bases and J by 8 bases; unmatched bases: 8. The CDR3 length is 15 residues. Germline CDR1 reads SGHRS; CDR2 reads YFSETQ. DNA for the CDR3: TGCGCCAGCAGCTTGGCGGGGGGAGCGAGCTATGAGCAGTTCTTC. Its translation is CASSLAGGASYEQFF.

The sample holds one count of this clonotype. The J gene is TRBJ2-7, the V gene TRBV27; 8 bases fit TRBD1. The CDR3 spans 15 residues. Germline V lookup: CDR1 MNHEY, CDR2 SMNVEV (reference sequence). V lost 3 bases, J lost 2 bases, and 6 bases stayed unmatched. The CDR3 loop reads CASSLDEDRAYEQYF. In nucleotides, the CDR3 is TGTGCCAGCAGTTTGGATGAGGACAGGGCCTACGAGCAGTACTTC.

This clonotype was seen a single time. The rearrangement links TRBV11-2 to TRBJ1-1; D is unclear. CDR3 length: 17 residues. Trimming shortened V by 8 bases and J by 3 bases, and 25 bases separated the two germline ends. Germline CDR1 is SGHAT and CDR2 is FQNNGV. The CDR3 region has the DNA TGTGCCAGCTCCCTCCGGACTTGGTTCGATGAGGACACTGAAGCTTTCTTT. It specifies CASSLRTWFDEDTEAFF.

The gene calls are TRBV2 and TRBJ2-1; 15 bases line up with TRBD2. This CDR3 comprises 22 residues. With V trimmed by 0 bases and J by 5 bases, 17 bases remained unmatched. Per the germline V gene, CDR1 is SNHLY and CDR2 is FYNNEI. CDR3 protein: CASSEALLWVGLAGGLDNEQFF. CDR3 nucleotide sequence: TGTGCCAGCAGTGAAGCGCTTCTTTGGGTAGGACTAGCGGGGGGGCTCGACAATGAGCAGTTCTTC.

This clonotype appeared a few times. CDR3 protein: CASSLGLLAGGRSYNEQFF. CDR3 in DNA: TGTGCCAGCAGTTTGGGACTACTAGCGGGAGGCCGCTCCTACAATGAGCAGTTCTTC. The chain links TRBV12-3 or TRBV12-4 to TRBJ2-1, with 12 bases lining up with TRBD2. There are 19 residues in the CDR3. The ends lost 3 bases at V and 0 bases at J; junction bases unmatched: 9.

A note on this clonotype: A much larger clone is a single base away; this may be a read error. This chain connects TRBV11-2 to TRBJ2-5, with D maybe TRBD1 (5 bases). The CDR3 spans 12 residues. Looked up from germline, CDR1 is SGHAT and CDR2 is FQNNGV. V lost 6 bases and J 11 bases, leaving 16 bases between the germline ends. CDR3 bases: TGTGCCAGCAGAAGGGGCCGTAATGAGCAGTACTTC. Translated, it gives CASRRGRNEQYF.

V and J are TRBV19 and TRBJ2-2; TRBD2 agrees at 11 bases. Germline CDR1 is LNHDA and CDR2 is SQIVND (reference sequence). V trimming: 6 bases; J trimming: 1 base; junction bases outside the gene matches: 4. The length of the CDR3 is 16 residues. In DNA, the CDR3 is TGTGCCAGTAGACCGGGGACTAGCGGGAACACCGGGGAGCTGTTTTTT. Translating gives CASRPGTSGNTGELFF.

This chain connects TRBV25-1 to TRBJ2-1, with TRBD2 matching over 12 bases. The CDR3 sequence is 18 residues long. V shed 2 bases and J 7 bases; nucleotides not matched to a gene: 12. CDR1 MGHDK and CDR2 SYGVNS come from the germline V gene. CDR3 in amino acids: CASSEIPRLAGDVNEQFF. The CDR3 nucleotides read TGTGCCAGCAGTGAAATCCCCCGACTAGCGGGAGACGTGAATGAGCAGTTCTTC.